Listed below are T cell receptor beta chains from one sample, sequenced in a study of shared clonotypes between healthy human individuals. The assay was immunoSEQ multiplex PCR, and TCRdb's table has in-frame clones only and misses some. The sample carries some 2,000,000 clones, approximately 94% recorded once. Sequenced input: naive CD8+ T cells sorted from blood. Receptors originate from a man aged 18 to 30 in good health. Each CDR3 is given with its conserved first and last residue. Fields, in order: D gene, V gene, J gene, clone size, CDR3 protein, CDR3 DNA. D genes are given only for firm matches. Expanded clones are given a class, and other clones once, few, many or no size at all.

-	TRBV7-8	TRBJ1-4	-	CASSLVGIIDEKLFF	TGTGCCAGCAGCTTAGTAGGGATTATAGATGAAAAACTGTTTTTT
TRBD2	TRBV27	TRBJ2-7	-	CASSLSAGLAGGPTYEQYF	TGTGCCAGCAGTTTATCAGCGGGACTAGCGGGGGGGCCGACCTACGAGCAGTACTTC
TRBD2	TRBV6-5	TRBJ2-1	-	CATHGGADEQFF	TGTGCCACCCACGGGGGGGCGGATGAGCAGTTCTTC
-	TRBV7-2	TRBJ1-1	once	CASSPDRIYTEAFF	TGTGCCAGCAGCCCAGACAGGATCTACACTGAAGCTTTCTTT
-	TRBV19	TRBJ1-2	-	CASTRQAPNYGYTF	TGTGCCAGTACCAGACAGGCCCCTAACTATGGCTACACCTTC
-	TRBV10-3	TRBJ1-5	-	CAISEGGSGPQHF	TGTGCCATCAGTGAGGGGGGGTCGGGGCCCCAGCATTTT
-	TRBV6-1	TRBJ2-7	-	CASSHGAGGPYEQYF	TGTGCCAGCAGCCACGGGGCCGGAGGGCCATACGAGCAGTACTTC
-	TRBV2	TRBJ2-7	-	CASSWALEDEQYF	TGTGCCAGCAGTTGGGCTCTGGAGGACGAGCAGTACTTC
-	TRBV7-6	TRBJ2-1	-	CASSWQGPYNEQFF	TGTGCCAGCAGCTGGCAGGGTCCCTACAATGAGCAGTTCTTC
-	TRBV27	TRBJ2-7	-	CASRSAGGYEQYF	TGTGCCAGCAGATCTGCCGGGGGTTACGAGCAGTACTTC
-	TRBV27	TRBJ2-7	once	CASSLGGGGEQYF	TGTGCCAGCAGTTTAGGGGGTGGGGGAGAGCAGTACTTC
-	TRBV28	TRBJ1-3	-	CASSLGPGPNEGNTIYF	TGTGCCAGCAGTTTAGGCCCTGGTCCAAATGAAGGAAACACCATATATTTT
TRBD2	TRBV7-2	TRBJ2-1	-	CASSPWSGSLDEQFF	TGTGCCAGCAGCCCCTGGAGCGGGAGTTTGGATGAGCAGTTCTTC
-	TRBV11-2	TRBJ2-2	-	CASSSTTNFSPGELFF	TGTGCCAGCAGCTCAACCACGAACTTCAGTCCCGGGGAGCTGTTTTTT
-	TRBV14	TRBJ2-7	-	CASSQEGTSSTYEQYF	TGTGCCAGCAGCCAAGAAGGTACTAGTTCCACCTACGAGCAGTACTTC
-	TRBV27	TRBJ2-1	few	CASSLGSYNEQFF	TGTGCCAGCAGTTTAGGCAGCTACAATGAGCAGTTCTTC
-	TRBV7-3	TRBJ1-1	-	CASSLYGAGNTEAFF	TGTGCCAGCAGCTTATACGGGGCAGGGAACACTGAAGCTTTCTTT
-	TRBV10-3	TRBJ1-5	-	CAINNRVGQPQHF	TGTGCCATCAACAACAGGGTCGGGCAGCCCCAGCATTTT
TRBD1	TRBV5-6	TRBJ2-7	-	CASSLGDSTYEQYF	TGTGCCAGCAGCCTCGGGGACAGTACCTACGAGCAGTACTTC
-	TRBV4-3	TRBJ1-1	-	CASSPVGAAEAFF	TGCGCCAGCAGCCCCGTCGGGGCTGCTGAAGCTTTCTTT
-	TRBV21-1	TRBJ2-7	-	CASSNGAGVSYEQYF	TGTGCCAGCAGCAACGGAGCGGGGGTCTCCTACGAGCAGTACTTC
-	TRBV11-2	TRBJ2-7	-	CASSLENRPSYEQYF	TGTGCCAGCAGCTTAGAAAACAGACCCTCCTACGAGCAGTACTTC
TRBD2	TRBV29-1	TRBJ2-7	once	CSVIGLAEVTEQYF	TGCAGCGTGATAGGACTAGCGGAGGTAACCGAGCAGTACTTC
-	TRBV7-3	TRBJ2-5	-	CASSPLTGPQETQYF	TGTGCCAGCAGCCCCCTGACGGGGCCCCAAGAGACCCAGTACTTC
-	TRBV29-1	TRBJ2-7	once	CSVEDQSNPYEQYF	TGCAGCGTTGAAGATCAAAGCAATCCCTACGAGCAGTACTTC
TRBD2	TRBV30	TRBJ2-1	-	CAWSSLAEQFF	TGTGCCTGGAGTTCACTAGCGGAGCAGTTCTTC
TRBD2	TRBV7-9	TRBJ2-1	-	CASSPTSGRAGEQFF	TGTGCCAGCAGCCCAACTAGCGGGAGGGCCGGTGAGCAGTTCTTC
TRBD1	TRBV4-3	TRBJ2-7	once	CASSQGAPGTGDLYEQYF	TGCGCCAGCAGCCAAGGGGCTCCCGGGACAGGGGACCTCTACGAGCAGTACTTC
TRBD2	TRBV4-1	TRBJ2-7	-	CASSPRRGGYEQYF	TGCGCCAGCAGCCCGAGACGCGGGGGCTACGAGCAGTACTTC
-	TRBV5-8	TRBJ2-2	-	CASSPLGELFF	TGTGCCAGCAGCCCTCTCGGGGAGCTGTTTTTT
TRBD1	TRBV5-1	TRBJ1-2	-	CASSQVFGTGDGYTF	TGCGCCAGCAGCCAAGTCTTCGGGACAGGGGACGGCTACACCTTC
TRBD1	TRBV9	TRBJ1-2	-	CASSPHEGGQGKHGYTF	TGTGCCAGCAGCCCACATGAGGGGGGACAGGGAAAGCATGGCTACACCTTC
-	TRBV25-1	TRBJ2-1	-	CASSLYYNEQFF	TGTGCCAGCAGCCTGTACTACAATGAGCAGTTCTTC
TRBD2	TRBV2	TRBJ2-1	-	CASSEASGGRNEQFF	TGTGCCAGCAGTGAGGCTAGCGGGGGGAGGAATGAGCAGTTCTTC
TRBD2	TRBV27	TRBJ2-1	-	CASAKFRYEGLAAGEQFF	TGTGCCAGCGCTAAATTCCGTTACGAGGGACTAGCGGCAGGTGAGCAGTTCTTC
-	TRBV27	TRBJ1-2	-	CASSLTIQGTMDYGYTF	TGTGCCAGCAGTTTAACTATACAGGGCACAATGGACTATGGCTACACCTTC
-	TRBV11-2	TRBJ2-7	-	CASRGSGGHEQYF	TGTGCCAGTAGGGGGAGTGGGGGGCACGAGCAGTACTTC
-	TRBV4-1	TRBJ1-2	-	CASSPTAVSNYGYTF	TGCGCCAGCAGCCCGACAGCGGTATCTAACTATGGCTACACCTTC
TRBD1	TRBV6-1	TRBJ1-5	-	CASSDEGGTGIPYSNQPQHF	TGTGCCAGCAGTGATGAGGGGGGGACAGGGATCCCATATAGCAATCAGCCCCAGCATTTT
-	TRBV5-6	TRBJ1-1	-	CASRFTQGIAEAFF	TGTGCCAGCAGGTTCACGCAGGGGATCGCTGAAGCTTTCTTT
-	TRBV2	TRBJ2-4	-	CASSDLGLGNIQYF	TGTGCCAGCAGTGATTTGGGACTGGGGAACATTCAGTACTTC
-	TRBV30	TRBJ1-1	-	CAWSATFTTEAFF	TGTGCCTGGAGTGCAACTTTTACCACTGAAGCTTTCTTT
TRBD2	TRBV11-2	TRBJ2-3	-	CASSPTSGGLRDTQYF	TGTGCCAGCAGCCCGACTAGCGGGGGGCTTCGGGATACGCAGTATTTT
-	TRBV5-1	TRBJ2-3	-	CASSLAGPLPPEYF	TGCGCCAGCAGCTTGGCGGGACCCCTCCCGCCGGAGTATTTT
TRBD1	TRBV5-1	TRBJ1-5	-	CASSPGGGSNQPQHF	TGCGCCAGCAGCCCAGGGGGCGGGAGCAATCAGCCCCAGCATTTT
TRBD2	TRBV5-1	TRBJ2-1	-	CASSPGGDYYNEQFF	TGCGCCAGCAGCCCCGGGGGGGACTACTACAATGAGCAGTTCTTC
-	TRBV4-3	TRBJ1-1	-	CASSQDLGQEDISEAFF	TGCGCCAGCAGCCAAGATTTGGGGCAGGAGGATATATCTGAAGCTTTCTTT
TRBD1	TRBV7-6	TRBJ2-2	-	CASSSSLQGASTGELFF	TGTGCCAGCAGCTCCAGTCTACAGGGGGCATCCACCGGGGAGCTGTTTTTT
TRBD2	TRBV7-6	TRBJ2-1	-	CASSPGLAYNEQFF	TGTGCCAGCAGCCCCGGACTAGCTTACAATGAGCAGTTCTTC
TRBD2	TRBV4-1	TRBJ2-1	-	CASSQATSGVGYNEQFF	TGCGCCAGCAGCCAAGCGACTAGCGGGGTTGGGTACAATGAGCAGTTCTTC
-	TRBV15	TRBJ2-7	-	CATSSGTRDRYEQYF	TGTGCCACCAGCAGCGGGACCCGCGATCGCTACGAGCAGTACTTC
-	TRBV29-1	TRBJ1-2	-	CSVDLQGPLNYGYTF	TGCAGCGTTGATTTACAGGGCCCACTTAACTATGGCTACACCTTC
TRBD1	TRBV27	TRBJ2-7	-	CATRQGLGSEQYF	TGTGCCACTCGACAGGGGCTGGGCAGCGAGCAGTACTTC
TRBD1	TRBV19	TRBJ2-3	-	CASSLGQGWDTQYF	TGTGCCAGTAGCTTGGGACAGGGGTGGGATACGCAGTATTTT
TRBD1	TRBV19	TRBJ2-7	-	CASSDTGTGHEQYF	TGTGCCAGTAGTGATACCGGGACAGGGCACGAGCAGTACTTC